This TCR beta chain was observed in a study of identical twins. Study results and caveats: Possibly, invariant MAIT and iNKT cells partly confounded zero-insertion analyses.

A single record per CDR3 protein comes from TCRdb applying MiXCR to the 5' RACE reads. The repertoire holds hundreds of thousands of distinct CDR3 sequences, with roughly 20% as singletons. Germline V gene data show CDR1 as MNHEY and CDR2 as SMNVEV (reference sequence). The V gene lost 1 base and the J gene lost 1 base, with 8 bases spanning the gap. The CDR3 loop spans 15 amino acids. This clonotype was observed a handful of times. Its cognate antigen is unknown. These data are also associated with another study on T cells expressing NK-cell markers. That report adds: In the group of eight sequenced donors, seven were HCMV-seropositive and one was seronegative.

The chain carries TRBV27 and TRBJ1-5, with unresolved D. This sequence was found in a young woman in good health. Specimen: PBMCs. In DNA, the CDR3 is TGTGCCAGCAGTTTATTTGGCAGAAGCAATCAGCCCCAGCATTTT. Translation: CASSLFGRSNQPQHF.